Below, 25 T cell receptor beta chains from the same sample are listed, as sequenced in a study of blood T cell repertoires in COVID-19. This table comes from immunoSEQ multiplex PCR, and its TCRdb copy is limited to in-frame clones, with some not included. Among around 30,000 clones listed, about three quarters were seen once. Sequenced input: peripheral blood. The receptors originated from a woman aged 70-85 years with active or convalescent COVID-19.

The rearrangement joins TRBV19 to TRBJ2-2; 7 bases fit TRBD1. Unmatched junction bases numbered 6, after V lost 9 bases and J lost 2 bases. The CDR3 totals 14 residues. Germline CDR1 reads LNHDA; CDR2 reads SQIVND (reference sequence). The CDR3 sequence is CASQRGLNTGELFF. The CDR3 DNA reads TGTGCCAGCCAAAGGGGGCTTAACACCGGGGAGCTGTTTTTT.

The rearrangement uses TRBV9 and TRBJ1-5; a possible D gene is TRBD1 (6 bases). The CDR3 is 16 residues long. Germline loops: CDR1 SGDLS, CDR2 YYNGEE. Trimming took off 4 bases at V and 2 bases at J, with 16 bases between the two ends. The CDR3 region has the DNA TGTGCCAGCAGCCCCCGGGACAACGCAGGCAATCAGCCCCAGCATTTT. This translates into CASSPRDNAGNQPQHF.

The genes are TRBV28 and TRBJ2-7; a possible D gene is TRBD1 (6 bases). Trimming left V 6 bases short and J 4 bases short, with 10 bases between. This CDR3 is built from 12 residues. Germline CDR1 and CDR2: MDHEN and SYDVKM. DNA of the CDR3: TGTGCCAGCAGAAGCACAGGGTACGAGCAGTACTTC. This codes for CASRSTGYEQYF.

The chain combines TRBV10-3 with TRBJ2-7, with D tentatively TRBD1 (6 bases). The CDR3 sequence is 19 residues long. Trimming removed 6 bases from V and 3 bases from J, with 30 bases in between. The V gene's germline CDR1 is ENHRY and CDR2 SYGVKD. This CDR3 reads CAISNAGTKIVDSHYEQYF. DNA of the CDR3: TGTGCCATCAGCAACGCCGGGACAAAGATCGTAGACAGTCACTACGAGCAGTACTTC.

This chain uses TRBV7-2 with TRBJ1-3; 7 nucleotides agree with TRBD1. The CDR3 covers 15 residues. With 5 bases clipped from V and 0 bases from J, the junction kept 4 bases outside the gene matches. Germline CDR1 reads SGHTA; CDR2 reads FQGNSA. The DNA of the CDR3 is TGTGCCAGCAGCCAAACAGGGGCCTCTGGAAACACCATATATTTT. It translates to CASSQTGASGNTIYF.

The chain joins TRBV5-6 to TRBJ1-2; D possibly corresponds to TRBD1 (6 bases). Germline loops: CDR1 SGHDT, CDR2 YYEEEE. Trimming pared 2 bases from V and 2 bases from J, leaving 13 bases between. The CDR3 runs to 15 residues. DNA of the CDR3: TGTGCCAGCAGCTTATACAGGGTATTAAACTATGGCTACACCTTC. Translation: CASSLYRVLNYGYTF. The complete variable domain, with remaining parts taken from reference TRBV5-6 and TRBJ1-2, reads DAGVTQSPTHLIKTRGQQVTLRCSPKSGHDTVSWYQQALGQGPQFIFQYYEEEERQRGNFPDRFSGHQFPNYSSELNVNALLLGDSALYLCASSLYRVLNYGYTFGSGTRLTVV.

The CDR3 spells CSASDLGGVYNEQFF. The DNA of the CDR3 is TGCAGTGCTAGTGATCTAGGGGGGGTATACAATGAGCAGTTCTTC. The chain carries TRBV20-1 and TRBJ2-1; tentative D call: TRBD2 (7 bases). Trimming took 3 bases from V and 4 from J, leaving 16 bases between them. CDR1 and CDR2 from the germline V gene are DFQATT and SNEGSKA (reference sequence). The CDR3 runs to 15 residues.

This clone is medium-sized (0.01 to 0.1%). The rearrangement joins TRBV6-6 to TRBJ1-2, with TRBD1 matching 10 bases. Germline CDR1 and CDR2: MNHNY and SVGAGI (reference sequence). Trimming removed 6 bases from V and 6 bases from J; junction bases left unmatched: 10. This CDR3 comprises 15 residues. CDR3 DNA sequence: TGTGCCAGCAGCACCCGACAGGGGGCGTTGGATGGCTACACCTTC. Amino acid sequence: CASSTRQGALDGYTF.

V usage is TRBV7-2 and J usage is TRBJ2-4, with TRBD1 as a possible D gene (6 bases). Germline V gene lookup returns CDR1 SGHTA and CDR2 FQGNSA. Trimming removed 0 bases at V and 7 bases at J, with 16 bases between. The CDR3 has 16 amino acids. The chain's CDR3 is CASSLAPGVLGNIQYF. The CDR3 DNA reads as TGTGCCAGCAGCTTAGCCCCAGGGGTTCTAGGGAACATTCAGTACTTC.

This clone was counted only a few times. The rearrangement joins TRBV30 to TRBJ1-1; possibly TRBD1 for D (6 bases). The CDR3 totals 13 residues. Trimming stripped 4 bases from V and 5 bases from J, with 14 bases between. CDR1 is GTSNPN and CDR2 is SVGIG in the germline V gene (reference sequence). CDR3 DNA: TGTGCCTGGAATGGACAGTCATGGACTGAAGCTTTCTTT. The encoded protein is CAWNGQSWTEAFF.

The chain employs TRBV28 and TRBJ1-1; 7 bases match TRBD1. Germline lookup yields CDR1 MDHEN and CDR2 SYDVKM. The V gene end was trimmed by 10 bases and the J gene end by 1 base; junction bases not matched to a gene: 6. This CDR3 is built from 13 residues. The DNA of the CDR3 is TGTGCCACCACAGGGGCCCCGAACACTGAAGCTTTCTTT. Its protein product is CATTGAPNTEAFF.

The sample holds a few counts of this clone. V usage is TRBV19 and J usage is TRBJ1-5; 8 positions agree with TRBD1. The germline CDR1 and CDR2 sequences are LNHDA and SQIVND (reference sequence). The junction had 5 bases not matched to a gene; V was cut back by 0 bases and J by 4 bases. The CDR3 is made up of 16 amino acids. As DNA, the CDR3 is TGTGCCAGTAGTATAGATGGGACAGGAGAAAATCAGCCCCAGCATTTT. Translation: CASSIDGTGENQPQHF.

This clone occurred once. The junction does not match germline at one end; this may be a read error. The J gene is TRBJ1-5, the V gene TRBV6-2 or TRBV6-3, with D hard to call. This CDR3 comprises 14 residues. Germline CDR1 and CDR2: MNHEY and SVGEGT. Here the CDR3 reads CASSYKSAAQSQHF. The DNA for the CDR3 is TGTGCCAGCAGTTATAAGTCGGCGGCTCAGTCCCAGCATTTT.

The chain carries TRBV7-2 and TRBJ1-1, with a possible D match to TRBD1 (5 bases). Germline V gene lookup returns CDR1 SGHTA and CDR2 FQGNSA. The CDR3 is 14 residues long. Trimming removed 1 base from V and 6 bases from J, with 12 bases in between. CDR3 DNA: TGTGCCAGCAGCTTAGGGGGCATGATGGCTGAAGCTTTCTTT. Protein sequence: CASSLGGMMAEAFF.

The CDR3 DNA reads as TGTGCCAGCAGTGCGGGACTAGCGGGGGTTCAAGAGACCCAGTACTTC. This gives the protein CASSAGLAGVQETQYF. The chain links TRBV2 to TRBJ2-5; 14 bases fit TRBD2. In germline, CDR1 is SNHLY, CDR2 FYNNEI. The V gene end was trimmed by 4 bases and the J gene end by 2 bases; junction bases not matched to a gene: 3. This CDR3 contains 16 residues.

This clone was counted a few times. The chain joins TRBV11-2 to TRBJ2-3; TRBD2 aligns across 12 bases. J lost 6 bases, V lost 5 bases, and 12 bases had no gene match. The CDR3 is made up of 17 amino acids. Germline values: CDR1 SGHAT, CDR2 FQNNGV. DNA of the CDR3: TGTGCCAGCAGCACCCGACTAGCGGGAGTGGTGAGGGATACGCAGTATTTT. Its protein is CASSTRLAGVVRDTQYF.

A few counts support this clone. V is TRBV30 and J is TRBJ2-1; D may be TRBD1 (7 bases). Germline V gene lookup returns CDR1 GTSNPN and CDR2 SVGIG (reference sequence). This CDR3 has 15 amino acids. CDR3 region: CARQGGGLSYNEQFF. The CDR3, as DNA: TGTGCACGACAGGGAGGTGGACTTTCCTACAATGAGCAGTTCTTC.

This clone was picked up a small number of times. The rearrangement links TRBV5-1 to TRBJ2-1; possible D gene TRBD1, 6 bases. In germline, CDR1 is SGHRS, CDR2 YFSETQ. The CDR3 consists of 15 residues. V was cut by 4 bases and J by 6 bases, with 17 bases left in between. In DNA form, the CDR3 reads TGCGCCAGCAGCCCCGGGACACAGGGACCCAATGAGCAGTTCTTC. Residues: CASSPGTQGPNEQFF.

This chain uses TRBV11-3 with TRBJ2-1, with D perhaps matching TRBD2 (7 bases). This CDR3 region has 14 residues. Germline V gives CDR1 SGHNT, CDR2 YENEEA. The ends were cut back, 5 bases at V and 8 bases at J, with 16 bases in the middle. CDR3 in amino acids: CASSLGGAPDEQFF. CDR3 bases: TGTGCCAGCAGCCTTGGGGGGGCGCCTGATGAGCAGTTCTTC.

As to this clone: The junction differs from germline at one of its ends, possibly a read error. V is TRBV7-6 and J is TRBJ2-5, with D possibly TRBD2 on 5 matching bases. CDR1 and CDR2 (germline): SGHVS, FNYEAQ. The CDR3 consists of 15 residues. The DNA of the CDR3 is TGTGCCAGCAGCTCCAACCCGGGAAGGGAAGAGATCCAGTACTTC. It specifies CASSSNPGREEIQYF.

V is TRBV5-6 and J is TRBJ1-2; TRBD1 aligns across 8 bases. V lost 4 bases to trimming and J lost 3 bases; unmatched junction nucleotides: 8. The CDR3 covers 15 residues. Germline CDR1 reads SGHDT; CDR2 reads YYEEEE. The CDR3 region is CASSVDRGRDYGYTF. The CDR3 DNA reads TGTGCCAGCAGCGTAGACAGGGGTAGAGACTATGGCTACACCTTC.

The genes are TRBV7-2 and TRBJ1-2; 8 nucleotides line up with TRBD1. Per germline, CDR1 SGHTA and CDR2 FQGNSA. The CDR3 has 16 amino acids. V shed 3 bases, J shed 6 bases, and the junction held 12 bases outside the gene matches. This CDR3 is CASSFLRGLGGNGYTF. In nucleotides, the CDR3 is TGTGCCAGCAGCTTTCTCAGGGGGCTGGGAGGGAATGGCTACACCTTC.

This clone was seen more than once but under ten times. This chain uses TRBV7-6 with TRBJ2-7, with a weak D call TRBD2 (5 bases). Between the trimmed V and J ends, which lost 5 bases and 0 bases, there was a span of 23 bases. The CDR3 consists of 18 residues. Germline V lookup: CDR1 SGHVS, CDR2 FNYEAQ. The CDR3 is CASSVRDPQIMSSYEQYF. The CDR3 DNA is TGTGCCAGCAGCGTCCGGGATCCTCAAATAATGAGCTCCTACGAGCAGTACTTC.

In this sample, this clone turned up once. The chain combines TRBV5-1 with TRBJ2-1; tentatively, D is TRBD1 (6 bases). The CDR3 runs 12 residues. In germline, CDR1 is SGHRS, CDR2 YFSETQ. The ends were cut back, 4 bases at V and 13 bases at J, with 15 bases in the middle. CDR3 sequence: CASSILPGHQFF. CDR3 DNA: TGCGCCAGCAGCATTCTGCCGGGACATCAGTTCTTC.

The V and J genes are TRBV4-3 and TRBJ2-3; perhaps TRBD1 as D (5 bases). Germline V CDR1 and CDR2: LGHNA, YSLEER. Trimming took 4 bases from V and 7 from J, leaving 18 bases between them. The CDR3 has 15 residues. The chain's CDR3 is CASSPGQERRNTQYF. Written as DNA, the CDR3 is TGCGCCAGCAGCCCAGGACAAGAGAGGAGAAATACGCAGTATTTT.